The rows below give T cell receptor beta chains drawn from one sample of a study of T-cell memory formation after mild COVID-19. Each CDR3 protein gets one entry after TCRdb re-called the 5' RACE reads with MiXCR. The table has 550,000 to 700,000 distinct CDR3 sequences, around 16% seen once. The sequenced sample consisted of PBMCs or a T cell subset sorted from them (not recorded which). Receptor source: an adult woman who had mild COVID-19 (a few samples of this study predate the infection). Cell type and time point are not known. CDR3s include the opening cysteine and the closing phenylalanine or tryptophan. Each record gives: J gene, V gene, CDR3 length, D gene, clone size, CDR3 protein, CDR3 DNA. A D gene is named only where the DNA matches it firmly. Size values are once, few and many counts, or a class for expanded clones, and some rows have none.

J: TRBJ2-1; V: TRBV4-1; length: 17; D: -; size: -; CDR3: CASSQGTFGRDYNEQFF; DNA: TGCGCCAGCAGCCAAGGCACTTTTGGGCGGGACTACAATGAGCAGTTCTTC
J: TRBJ2-1; V: TRBV4-2; length: 15; D: TRBD2; size: few; CDR3: CASSARTSGDNEQFF; DNA: TGTGCCAGCAGCGCTCGGACTAGCGGGGACAATGAGCAGTTCTTC
J: TRBJ2-3; V: TRBV7-2; length: 13; D: TRBD1; size: -; CDR3: CASSPRTGGTQYF; DNA: TGTGCCAGCAGCCCACGGACAGGAGGAACGCAGTATTTT
J: TRBJ2-3; V: TRBV12-3/TRBV12-4; length: 15; D: TRBD1; size: -; CDR3: CASSLQGAGTDTQYF; DNA: TGTGCCAGCAGCTTACAGGGGGCTGGCACAGATACGCAGTATTTT
J: TRBJ1-4; V: TRBV20-1; length: 12; D: -; size: -; CDR3: CSARTTGEKLFF; DNA: TGCAGTGCTAGGACCACCGGGGAAAAACTGTTTTTT
J: TRBJ2-7; V: TRBV3-1; length: 15; D: -; size: -; CDR3: CASSPRLVGVREQYF; DNA: TGTGCCAGCAGCCCCCGACTAGTGGGAGTCAGGGAGCAGTACTTC
J: TRBJ2-7; V: TRBV4-1; length: 16; D: -; size: once; CDR3: CASSQVAGSGSYEQYF; DNA: TGCGCCAGCAGCCAAGTCGCCGGGTCGGGGTCCTACGAGCAGTACTTC
J: TRBJ2-5; V: TRBV24-1; length: 14; D: TRBD1; size: -; CDR3: CATSDPTGDETQYF; DNA: TGTGCCACCAGTGATCCAACAGGGGATGAGACCCAGTACTTC
J: TRBJ2-7; V: TRBV25-1; length: 14; D: -; size: -; CDR3: CASSEWAGEDEQYF; DNA: TGTGCCAGCAGTGAATGGGCAGGGGAAGACGAGCAGTACTTC
J: TRBJ2-7; V: TRBV5-6; length: 15; D: TRBD1; size: -; CDR3: CASSQGQGTAYEQYF; DNA: TGTGCCAGCAGCCAAGGACAGGGGACGGCCTACGAGCAGTACTTC
J: TRBJ2-1; V: TRBV10-3; length: 16; D: TRBD2; size: few; CDR3: CAISAASGGSYNEQFF; DNA: TGTGCCATCAGTGCGGCTAGCGGGGGCTCCTACAATGAGCAGTTCTTC
J: TRBJ1-4; V: TRBV3-1; length: 14; D: -; size: -; CDR3: CASSQAGINEKLFF; DNA: TGTGCCAGCAGCCAAGCAGGGATTAATGAAAAACTGTTTTTT
J: TRBJ2-7; V: TRBV6-5; length: 16; D: TRBD1; size: -; CDR3: CASRTGGTGAGYEQYF; DNA: TGTGCCAGCAGAACCGGGGGGACAGGGGCCGGCTACGAGCAGTACTTC
J: TRBJ1-1; V: TRBV19; length: 14; D: -; size: -; CDR3: CASSIRGENTEAFF; DNA: TGTGCCAGTAGTATACGGGGAGAGAACACTGAAGCTTTCTTT
J: TRBJ1-3; V: TRBV4-1; length: 16; D: -; size: few; CDR3: CASSQGVISSGNTIYF; DNA: TGCGCCAGCAGCCAGGGGGTAATCTCCTCTGGAAACACCATATATTTT
J: TRBJ2-7; V: TRBV27; length: 14; D: TRBD2; size: -; CDR3: CASSRTSKAYEQYF; DNA: TGTGCCAGCAGCCGGACTAGCAAGGCCTACGAGCAGTACTTC
J: TRBJ2-5; V: TRBV7-9; length: 12; D: -; size: -; CDR3: CASIAYQETQYF; DNA: TGTGCCAGCATCGCGTACCAAGAGACCCAGTACTTC
J: TRBJ2-5; V: TRBV15; length: 17; D: TRBD1; size: -; CDR3: CATSPRRRTGESETQYF; DNA: TGTGCCACCAGCCCGAGGAGGCGGACAGGGGAGTCGGAGACCCAGTACTTC